These 20 T cell receptor beta chains were all obtained from the same sample, sequenced in a study of blood T cells in healthy people across ages. With a J-beta primer mix and a sample-barcoded 5' primer, a second PCR ran 7 to 11 cycles. TCRdb re-derived calls from the 5' RACE reads in MiXCR, one entry per CDR3 protein. The table lists about 1.8 million distinct CDR3 sequences, around 50% of them singletons. Material: blood. These receptors all come from a woman in her thirties or forties in good health.

There are a few counts of this clonotype. The chain joins TRBV20-1 to TRBJ1-1; 7 nucleotides agree with TRBD1. In germline, CDR1 is DFQATT, CDR2 SNEGSKA (reference sequence). This CDR3 comprises 13 residues. V lost 5 bases and J lost 0; bases outside the gene matches: 3. This chain's CDR3 is CSAAGQMNTEAFF. As DNA, the CDR3 is TGCAGTGCTGCGGGACAGATGAACACTGAAGCTTTCTTT.

V gene TRBV28 combines with J gene TRBJ1-6, with 7 positions matching TRBD1. Germline values: CDR1 MDHEN, CDR2 SYDVKM. The CDR3 has 15 residues. V lost 4 bases, J lost 6 bases, and 6 bases stayed unmatched. The CDR3 bases are TGTGCCAGCAGTTCCGCGACAGGGAGTAATTCACCCCTCCACTTT. Translation gives CASSSATGSNSPLHF.

This clonotype showed up just a few times. This chain connects TRBV7-2 to TRBJ1-4; D may be TRBD1 (5 bases). V was shortened by 5 bases and J by 3 bases, with 10 bases between the two germline ends. The CDR3 is 14 amino acids. Looked up from germline, CDR1 is SGHTA and CDR2 is FQGNSA. The CDR3 nucleotides are TGTGCCAGCAGCCGGGGCAGGTCTAATGAAAAACTGTTTTTT. This sequence encodes CASSRGRSNEKLFF. Using reference TRBV7-2 and TRBJ1-4 for the parts outside the CDR3, the full variable domain is GAGVSQSPSNKVTEKGKDVELRCDPISGHTALYWYRQSLGQGLEFLIYFQGNSAPDKSGLPSDRFSAERTGGSVSTLTIQRTQQEDSAVYLCASSRGRSNEKLFFGSGTQLSVL.

The chain has TRBV20-1 and TRBJ2-6; 9 bases map to TRBD1. V lost 6 bases, J lost 0 bases, and 9 bases stayed unmatched. The CDR3 has 17 amino acids. From germline, CDR1 is DFQATT and CDR2 SNEGSKA (reference sequence). The CDR3 sequence is CSALRTGDYSGANVLTF. The CDR3 bases are TGCAGTGCCCTAAGGACAGGGGATTACTCTGGGGCCAACGTCCTGACTTTC.

The V gene is TRBV6-5, the J gene TRBJ2-3; 7 bases match TRBD1. Unmatched junction bases numbered 11, after V lost 5 bases and J lost 3 bases. This CDR3 comprises 16 residues. From germline, CDR1 is MNHEY and CDR2 SVGAGI. CDR3 sequence (DNA): TGTGCCAGCAGTCACCTCGGGGACAGCGCTACAGATACGCAGTATTTT. Residues: CASSHLGDSATDTQYF.

This clonotype showed up just a few times. The gene calls are TRBV4-1 and TRBJ2-3; TRBD2 might be the D (6 bases). The germline V and J ends were trimmed by 7 bases and 4 bases, with 18 bases remaining between them. The CDR3 has 15 residues. Germline V gives CDR1 MGHRA, CDR2 YSYEKL. The CDR3 region has the DNA TGCGCCAGCAACCACTTAGGCCGGGAGCCAGATACGCAGTATTTT. It translates to CASNHLGREPDTQYF.

The table lists this clonotype with a few counts. The gene calls are TRBV6-5 and TRBJ1-6; TRBD1 matches at 9 bases. The CDR3 runs 15 residues. The junction had 12 bases not matched to a gene; V was cut back by 3 bases and J by 15 bases. Germline values: CDR1 MNHEY, CDR2 SVGAGI. The DNA for the CDR3 is TGTGCCAGCAGTTATTCCCGGGACAGGGTGAATATCCTCCACTTT. Encoded protein: CASSYSRDRVNILHF.

The chain combines TRBV24-1 with TRBJ2-3; D is perhaps TRBD1 or TRBD2 (5 bases each). Germline CDR1 KGHDR, CDR2 SFDVKD. The CDR3 extends over 16 amino acids. V dropped 4 bases and J dropped 0 bases, with 13 bases sitting between them. CDR3 protein: CATSESGTPSTDTQYF. CDR3 DNA sequence: TGTGCCACCAGTGAGTCCGGGACCCCCAGCACAGATACGCAGTATTTT.

This clonotype has only a few counts. The chain couples TRBV12-3 or TRBV12-4 to TRBJ1-2; tentatively, D is TRBD1 (6 bases). The CDR3 totals 11 residues. V was trimmed by 3 bases and J by 10 bases, leaving 9 bases between them. The CDR3 is CASSFGGHYTF. In nucleotides, the CDR3 is TGTGCCAGCAGTTTCGGGGGACACTACACCTTC.

CDR3 nucleotides: TGTGCCAGCCCCCCCGACAGCGGCCCCAGCTCTGGGGCCAACGTCCTGACTTTC. It encodes CASPPDSGPSSGANVLTF. The chain uses TRBV11-2 and TRBJ2-6; D is perhaps TRBD1 or TRBD2 (5 bases each). Germline CDR1 reads SGHAT; CDR2 reads FQNNGV. The CDR3 spans 18 residues. Trimming shortened V by 8 bases and J by 0 bases, and 20 bases separated the two germline ends.

This rearrangement joins TRBV13 to TRBJ1-2; 9 nucleotides align to TRBD1. Germline V gives CDR1 PRHDT, CDR2 FYEKMQ (reference sequence). The CDR3 is 16 residues long. Trimming took 3 bases from V and 4 from J; bases not matched to a gene: 9. The CDR3 DNA sequence: TGTGCCAGCAGCTTTCTCACAGGGGGCACGAGCTATGGCTACACCTTC. This codes for CASSFLTGGTSYGYTF.

This clonotype showed up just a few times. J is TRBJ2-1 and V is TRBV7-2, with 13 bases fitting TRBD2. V trimming: 3 bases; J trimming: 9 bases; junction bases outside the gene matches: 2. Looked up from germline, CDR1 is SGHTA and CDR2 is FQGNSA. The CDR3 is made up of 14 amino acids. DNA for the CDR3: TGTGCCAGCAGCTTGGGGACTAGCGGGACTGAGCAGTTCTTC. The encoded protein is CASSLGTSGTEQFF. The variable domain in full, with the rest retrieved from reference TRBV7-2 and TRBJ2-1, is GAGVSQSPSNKVTEKGKDVELRCDPISGHTALYWYRQSLGQGLEFLIYFQGNSAPDKSGLPSDRFSAERTGGSVSTLTIQRTQQEDSAVYLCASSLGTSGTEQFFGPGTRLTVL.

The rearrangement uses TRBV29-1 and TRBJ2-7; weak D call: TRBD1 (6 bases). Trimming pared 6 bases from V and 1 base from J, leaving 16 bases between. This CDR3 is 14 amino acids long. Germline V gives CDR1 SQVTM, CDR2 ANQGSEA. CDR3 amino acids: CSVQRWGQSYEQYF. Written as DNA, the CDR3 is TGCAGCGTCCAACGGTGGGGACAATCCTACGAGCAGTACTTC.

The V and J genes are TRBV6-2 or TRBV6-3 and TRBJ1-2; no firm D call. The germline V gene encodes CDR1 MNHEY and CDR2 SVGEGT. This CDR3 is built from 11 residues. V was clipped by 7 bases and J by 4 bases, with 7 bases between them. CDR3 DNA sequence: TGTGCCAGCACTGAGGGCTATGGCTACACCTTC. The encoded protein is CASTEGYGYTF.

A single count supports this clonotype. J is TRBJ1-2 and V is TRBV20-1; D remains unclear. In germline, CDR1 is DFQATT, CDR2 SNEGSKA (reference sequence). V lost 3 bases to trimming and J lost 7 bases, with 6 bases between them. The CDR3 loop spans 10 amino acids. CDR3 loop: CSASNPGYTF. DNA of the CDR3: TGCAGTGCTAGTAACCCTGGCTACACCTTC.

The sample holds a few counts of this clonotype. The chain joins TRBV20-1 to TRBJ2-7; 10 bases are shared with TRBD2. CDR1 is DFQATT and CDR2 is SNEGSKA in the germline V gene (reference sequence). This CDR3 is 16 amino acids long. V lost 5 bases, J lost 3 bases, and 13 bases stayed unmatched. DNA for the CDR3: TGCAGTGCTCCCCGAAGCCCCGGACTAGCGGACTACGAGCAGTACTTC. Protein product: CSAPRSPGLADYEQYF.

The chain links TRBV4-3 to TRBJ1-4; a possible D gene is TRBD1 (5 bases). Trimming removed 3 bases at V and 4 bases at J, with 18 bases between. The germline V gene encodes CDR1 LGHNA and CDR2 YSLEER. The CDR3 covers 17 residues. The CDR3 region has the DNA TGCGCCAGCAGCCAGGAGGGGCCTCAGTTTCATAATGAAAAACTGTTTTTT. Amino acid sequence: CASSQEGPQFHNEKLFF.

This clonotype was observed a handful of times. The V gene is TRBV3-1, the J gene TRBJ2-7, with 7 nucleotides matching TRBD1. Per germline, CDR1 LGHDT and CDR2 YNNKEL (reference sequence). This CDR3 is 15 amino acids long. Unmatched junction bases numbered 8, after V lost 2 bases and J lost 4 bases. The CDR3 is CASSQPGRGFYEQYF. DNA of the CDR3: TGTGCCAGCAGCCAACCGGGCAGGGGGTTTTACGAGCAGTACTTC.

The chain employs TRBV7-2 and TRBJ2-3, with TRBD2 identical over 12 bases. Germline V gives CDR1 SGHTA, CDR2 FQGNSA. With 5 bases clipped from V and 7 bases from J, the junction kept 13 bases outside the gene matches. The CDR3 runs 17 residues. For the CDR3, the DNA is TGTGCCAGCAGCACCGCTAGCGGGGGGGCAGGGGGGAATACGCAGTATTTT. Translating it yields CASSTASGGAGGNTQYF.

The chain couples TRBV6-5 to TRBJ2-1, with D perhaps being TRBD1 or TRBD2 (5 bases each). Germline V gene lookup returns CDR1 MNHEY and CDR2 SVGAGI. The CDR3 runs 15 residues. V gave up 1 base and J gave up 10 bases, with 17 bases separating them. The CDR3 loop reads CASSYLGPRHREQFF. The CDR3 coding sequence is TGTGCCAGCAGTTACTTGGGACCGAGACATAGGGAGCAGTTCTTC.